This section outlines one T cell receptor (beta chain) sequence together with its context. Using immunoSEQ multiplex PCR, the repertoire was profiled, and TCRdb retains in-frame clones only, with some absent. The table records tens of thousands of clones, around 90% of them present only once. V was shortened by 7 bases and J by 5 bases, with 14 bases between the two germline ends. Germline V lookup: CDR1 SEHNR, CDR2 FQNEAQ (reference sequence). The CDR3 is made up of 14 amino acids. This entry is derived from a study of OX40 agonist ivuxolimab in advanced cancers. The V call is TRBV7-9, the J call TRBJ2-2; perhaps D is TRBD1 or TRBD2 (5 bases each). Material: CD4+ or CD8+ T cells sorted from blood, obtained in a trial of the OX40 agonist ivuxolimab. The origin of this receptor is an adult with an advanced solid tumor such as melanoma, head and neck, liver or kidney cancer. Here the CDR3 DNA reads TGTGCCAGCACCCCCATCGGGGCTACCGGGGAGCTGTTTTTT. Its protein product is CASTPIGATGELFF. Full variable domain (missing parts from reference TRBV7-9 and TRBJ2-2): DTGVSQNPRHKITKRGQNVTFRCDPISEHNRLYWYRQTLGQGPEFLTYFQNEAQLEKSRLLSDRFSAERPKGSFSTLEIQRTEQGDSAMYLCASTPIGATGELFFGEGSRLTVL.